Listed here are 22 T cell receptor beta chains from one sample, sequenced in a study of cytomegalovirus exposure and HLA in healthy donors. The PCR contained 60 Vbeta and 13 Jbeta primers. The method was immunoSEQ multiplex PCR; TCRdb's version includes in-frame clones alone and lacks a portion of them. Of some 70,000 clones detected, approximately 84% appear once; the ten largest clones hold roughly 2.6%. Material for sequencing was PBMCs. These receptors came from a woman between 50 and 59 years old in good health and CMV-seronegative.

CDR3: CASSTGFSSTDTQYF. CDR3 nucleotides: TGTGCCAGCAGTACAGGCTTCTCTAGCACAGATACGCAGTATTTT. This chain links TRBV25-1 with TRBJ2-3, with D maybe TRBD1 (5 bases). From germline, CDR1 is MGHDK and CDR2 SYGVNS. V was clipped by 5 bases and J by 0 bases, with 12 bases between them. The CDR3 has 15 amino acids. Full variable domain (missing parts from reference TRBV25-1 and TRBJ2-3): EADIYQTPRYLVIGTGKKITLECSQTMGHDKMYWYQQDPGMELHLIHYSYGVNSTEKGDLSSESTVSRIRTEHFPLTLESARPSHTSQYLCASSTGFSSTDTQYFGPGTRLTVL.

The chain links TRBV19 to TRBJ2-2; weak D call: TRBD1 (5 bases). The CDR3 sequence is 17 residues long. The V gene lost 6 bases and the J gene lost 6 bases, with 23 bases spanning the gap. Germline assignment: CDR1 LNHDA and CDR2 SQIVND (reference sequence). As DNA, the CDR3 is TGTGCCAGTAGCCCCGCTGGGGCCGGTCTTAAAGCCGGGGAGCTGTTTTTT. Protein: CASSPAGAGLKAGELFF.

The chain joins TRBV7-3 to TRBJ2-2; 10 bases map to TRBD2. Per the germline V gene, CDR1 is SGHTA and CDR2 is FQGTGA. V shed 6 bases, J shed 4 bases, and the junction held 8 bases outside the gene matches. This CDR3 has 16 residues. In nucleotides, the CDR3 is TGTGCCAGCAGTTTAGCGGGGGGAGCGAGCACCGGGGAGCTGTTTTTT. Residues: CASSLAGGASTGELFF. The variable domain in full, completed from reference TRBV7-3 and TRBJ2-2, reads GAGVSQTPSNKVTEKGKYVELRCDPISGHTALYWYRQSLGQGPEFLIYFQGTGAADDSGLPNDRFFAVRPEGSVSTLKIQRTERGDSAVYLCASSLAGGASTGELFFGEGSRLTVL.

In its sample, this clone was seen once. V is TRBV19 and J is TRBJ2-1; 10 bases fit TRBD2. V shed 8 bases and J 4 bases; nucleotides not matched to a gene: 5. This CDR3 is built from 14 residues. Germline-derived CDR1 and CDR2 are LNHDA and SQIVND (reference sequence). The CDR3: CASSTSGSYNEQFF. The CDR3 DNA is TGTGCCAGTTCGACTAGCGGGTCTTACAATGAGCAGTTCTTC.

The V and J genes are TRBV25-1 and TRBJ2-1; a possible D gene is TRBD2 (6 bases). Trimming stripped 1 base from V and 4 bases from J, with 14 bases between. CDR3 length: 16 amino acids. CDR1 and CDR2 from the germline V gene are MGHDK and SYGVNS. The CDR3 sequence is CASSELDSGNYNEQFF. The CDR3 region has the DNA TGTGCCAGCAGTGAATTGGATAGCGGAAATTACAATGAGCAGTTCTTC. Supplemented by reference TRBV25-1 and TRBJ2-1, the full variable domain reads EADIYQTPRYLVIGTGKKITLECSQTMGHDKMYWYQQDPGMELHLIHYSYGVNSTEKGDLSSESTVSRIRTEHFPLTLESARPSHTSQYLCASSELDSGNYNEQFFGPGTRLTVL.

This clone was counted once. V and J are TRBV18 and TRBJ2-2; a weak D match, TRBD2 (6 bases). Germline CDR1 reads KGHSH; CDR2 reads LQKENI. The germline V and J ends were trimmed by 6 bases and 1 base, with 6 bases remaining between them. The length of the CDR3 is 13 residues. The CDR3 bases are TGTGCCAGCTCTAGCGGGAACACCGGGGAGCTGTTTTTT. Translated, it gives CASSSGNTGELFF.

V and J are TRBV5-6 and TRBJ2-2, with TRBD1 matching 12 bases. Germline V lookup: CDR1 SGHDT, CDR2 YYEEEE. This CDR3 region has 16 residues. V lost 4 bases, J lost 5 bases, and 6 bases stayed unmatched. In DNA form, the CDR3 reads TGTGCCAGCAGCATAGGGACAGGGGGCAGAACCGGGGAGCTGTTTTTT. Translation: CASSIGTGGRTGELFF.

The CDR3 reads CASSVEGGAFTGELFF. The CDR3 DNA sequence: TGTGCCAGCAGCGTAGAGGGGGGGGCATTCACCGGGGAGCTGTTTTTT. This chain joins TRBV9 and TRBJ2-2; tentatively, D is TRBD2 (7 bases). The germline CDR1 and CDR2 sequences are SGDLS and YYNGEE. The length of the CDR3 is 16 residues. Trimming pared 0 bases from V and 4 bases from J, leaving 13 bases between.

This clone came up once. This chain uses TRBV4-2 with TRBJ1-3; D is possibly TRBD1 (6 bases). The length of the CDR3 is 18 residues. Germline V lookup: CDR1 LGHNA, CDR2 YNFKEQ. The ends were cut back, 0 bases at V and 2 bases at J, with 17 bases in the middle. CDR3: CASSQDPDSTYTGNTIYF. The CDR3 bases are TGTGCCAGCAGCCAAGACCCGGACAGTACTTATACTGGAAACACCATATATTTT.

V and J are TRBV2 and TRBJ2-2; 8 bases map to TRBD2. The ends lost 7 bases at V and 4 bases at J; junction bases unmatched: 14. The CDR3 totals 17 residues. The germline V gene has CDR1 SNHLY and CDR2 FYNNEI. CDR3 sequence reads: CASTSGAGGRSTGELFF. As DNA, the CDR3 is TGTGCCAGCACCAGCGGGGCGGGGGGCAGGAGCACCGGGGAGCTGTTTTTT.

This chain joins TRBV7-6 and TRBJ1-2; TRBD1 is a possible D gene (5 bases). Germline CDR1 SGHVS, CDR2 FNYEAQ. This CDR3 region has 12 residues. Trimming pared 2 bases from V and 8 bases from J, leaving 9 bases between. The CDR3 sequence is CASSLSQGGYTF. The CDR3 region has the DNA TGTGCCAGCAGCTTAAGTCAGGGCGGCTACACCTTC.

V gene TRBV30 combines with J gene TRBJ1-1, with no clear D. The CDR3 length is 11 residues. The germline V gene has CDR1 GTSNPN and CDR2 SVGIG (reference sequence). The V end lost 5 bases, the J end lost 7 bases, and 11 bases lay between the germline ends. The CDR3 region has the DNA TGTGCCTGGGCGAGAGAGTTTGAAGCTTTCTTT. Translation: CAWAREFEAFF. Based on the CDR3 plus reference TRBV30 and TRBJ1-1, the full variable domain is SQTIHQWPATLVQPVGSPLSLECTVEGTSNPNLYWYRQAAGRGLQLLFYSVGIGQISSEVPQNLSASRPQDRQFILSSKKLLLSDSGFYLCAWAREFEAFFGQGTRLTVV.

The genes are TRBV29-1 and TRBJ2-7; 9 nucleotides align to TRBD1. The length of the CDR3 is 14 residues. Unmatched junction bases numbered 7, after V lost 2 bases and J lost 5 bases. CDR1 is SQVTM, CDR2 ANQGSEA, per germline. The CDR3 region has the DNA TGCAGCGTTGAATTTGGGACAGGGATCCACGAGCAGTACTTC. This translates into CSVEFGTGIHEQYF.

The chain is built from TRBV6-6 and TRBJ1-5, with D hard to call. The CDR3 is 15 amino acids. V was trimmed by 0 bases and J by 7 bases, leaving 13 bases between them. Germline V lookup: CDR1 MNHNY, CDR2 SVGAGI (reference sequence). The CDR3 DNA sequence: TGTGCCAGCAGTTACTCTAACAGCATACGGCAGCCCCAGCATTTT. Residues: CASSYSNSIRQPQHF.

V is TRBV6-6 and J is TRBJ2-7; TRBD1 agrees at 7 bases. The germline CDR1 and CDR2 sequences are MNHNY and SVGAGI (reference sequence). CDR3 length: 15 residues. V dropped 6 bases and J dropped 7; count of bases not matched to a gene: 15. CDR3 nucleotide sequence: TGTGCCAGCAGCCCTGGGACAGACTGGCAAGGGGAGCAGTACTTC. As protein: CASSPGTDWQGEQYF.

The chain employs TRBV11-2 and TRBJ2-3, with 7 bases aligning to TRBD1. Germline V lookup: CDR1 SGHAT, CDR2 FQNNGV. With V trimmed by 3 bases and J by 2 bases, 2 bases remained unmatched. The CDR3 extends over 14 amino acids. CDR3 in DNA: TGTGCCAGCAGCTTGGGACAGTTCACAGATACGCAGTATTTT. Translation: CASSLGQFTDTQYF. Full variable domain (remainder filled in from reference TRBV11-2 and TRBJ2-3): EAGVAQSPRYKIIEKRQSVAFWCNPISGHATLYWYQQILGQGPKLLIQFQNNGVVDDSQLPKDRFSAERLKGVDSTLKIQPAKLEDSAVYLCASSLGQFTDTQYFGPGTRLTVL.

The chain links TRBV4-2 to TRBJ2-7; 10 bases are shared with TRBD2. The CDR3 loop spans 16 amino acids. The germline V gene encodes CDR1 LGHNA and CDR2 YNFKEQ. V was clipped by 4 bases and J by 2 bases; unmatched bases: 8. Here the CDR3 DNA reads TGTGCCAGCAGCCCAGGGAGCGGGAGGGCAGCCTACGAGCAGTACTTC. Protein product: CASSPGSGRAAYEQYF.

V usage is TRBV7-2 and J usage is TRBJ1-1, with D perhaps matching TRBD1 (5 bases). The CDR3 is made up of 12 amino acids. V was cut by 4 bases and J by 12 bases, with 15 bases left in between. CDR1 and CDR2 from the germline V gene are SGHTA and FQGNSA. The CDR3 coding sequence is TGTGCCAGCAGCTCCCGGGGGATGGGAACTTTCTTT. It encodes CASSSRGMGTFF.

A few counts support this clone. The chain recombines TRBV4-3 with TRBJ1-2; the D is unclear. CDR1 is LGHNA and CDR2 is YSLEER in the germline V gene. The CDR3 sequence is 13 residues long. With 6 bases removed from V and 2 bases from J, the gap between germline ends came to 10 bases. The CDR3 coding sequence is TGCGCCAGCAGTGTGGAGCTGAACTATGGCTACACCTTC. This encodes CASSVELNYGYTF.

J is TRBJ1-3 and V is TRBV4-2; TRBD1 matches 10 bases. The CDR3 spans 15 residues. The germline CDR1 and CDR2 sequences are LGHNA and YNFKEQ. V lost 6 bases to trimming and J lost 2 bases; unmatched junction nucleotides: 4. The CDR3 DNA sequence: TGTGCCAGCAGGGGACAGGGGTCGGCTGGAAACACCATATATTTT. Protein: CASRGQGSAGNTIYF.

The chain employs TRBV10-2 and TRBJ2-1; maybe TRBD2 (5 bases). Trimming took 6 bases from V and 3 from J, leaving 9 bases between them. The CDR3 is 13 amino acids. Germline V CDR1 and CDR2: WSHSY, SAAADI. The CDR3 here is CASRLAGYNEQFF. CDR3 DNA: TGCGCCAGCAGGCTAGCAGGCTACAATGAGCAGTTCTTC.

The V call is TRBV11-3, the J call TRBJ2-1; 7 bases line up with TRBD2. The J segment lost 2 bases and the V segment lost 4 bases, leaving 11 bases of the junction unmatched. This CDR3 comprises 17 residues. Germline assignment: CDR1 SGHNT and CDR2 YENEEA. CDR3 loop: CASSSREGGRAYNEQFF. The DNA for the CDR3 is TGTGCCAGCAGCTCTAGGGAGGGCGGGAGAGCCTACAATGAGCAGTTCTTC.